A selection of T cell receptor beta chains follows, all from one sample in a study of T cells after posttransplantation cyclophosphamide. The assay was immunoSEQ multiplex PCR, and TCRdb's table has in-frame clones only and misses some. The sample lists fewer than 900 clones; 50% to 75% were seen once. The starting material was CD8+ T cells sorted from PBMCs, obtained 84 days after allogeneic stem cell transplant with posttransplant cyclophosphamide. Receptors originate from a male patient in his thirties who received an allogeneic stem cell transplant from a related donor, was CMV-positive, and had no GVHD. Some T cells may be transferred from the graft donor. The CDR3 runs from the conserved cysteine through the conserved F or W. Each record gives: clone size, V gene, J gene, D gene, CDR3 DNA, CDR3 protein. D genes are given only for firm matches. Size tells how often a clone was seen (once, few, many) or the class of an expanded clone, and some rows leave it out.

abundance: NA; v_gene: TRBV9; j_gene: TRBJ1-1; d_gene: TRBD1; CDR3nt: TGTGCCAGCAGCGTAGATTCGGGGCAGGGGGCCTACACTGAAGCTTTCTTT; CDR3aa: CASSVDSGQGAYTEAFF
abundance: few; v_gene: TRBV21-1; j_gene: TRBJ2-3; d_gene: NA; CDR3nt: TGTGCCAGCAGCAAGGGACAGGGGGCTGTCACAGATACGCAGTATTTT; CDR3aa: CASSKGQGAVTDTQYF
abundance: NA; v_gene: TRBV5-1; j_gene: TRBJ1-2; d_gene: TRBD1; CDR3nt: TGCGCCAGCAGCAACGGACAGGGGGGCGGCTACACCTTC; CDR3aa: CASSNGQGGGYTF
abundance: few; v_gene: TRBV6-5; j_gene: TRBJ1-1; d_gene: NA; CDR3nt: TGTGCCAGCAGCTACGCGGGGCTCCGGACTGAAGCTTTCTTT; CDR3aa: CASSYAGLRTEAFF
abundance: NA; v_gene: TRBV2; j_gene: TRBJ2-7; d_gene: TRBD1; CDR3nt: TGTGCCAGCAGAGACAGGGGCGAGCAGTACTTC; CDR3aa: CASRDRGEQYF
abundance: NA; v_gene: TRBV15; j_gene: TRBJ1-1; d_gene: TRBD1; CDR3nt: TGTGCCACCAGCAGGACAGGGGTAGGGATTCGGAGCACTGAAGCTTTCTTT; CDR3aa: CATSRTGVGIRSTEAFF
abundance: few; v_gene: TRBV19; j_gene: TRBJ2-7; d_gene: NA; CDR3nt: TGTGCCAGTAGTACCCTATTCGGACAGTACTACGAGCAGTACTTC; CDR3aa: CASSTLFGQYYEQYF
abundance: large; v_gene: TRBV5-6; j_gene: TRBJ2-7; d_gene: TRBD2; CDR3nt: TGTGCCAGCAGCTCTAGCGGATACTCCTACGAGCAGTACTTC; CDR3aa: CASSSSGYSYEQYF
abundance: once; v_gene: TRBV4-2; j_gene: TRBJ2-7; d_gene: TRBD2; CDR3nt: TGTGCCAGCAGCTTGGGAGGGACCACTTACGAGCAGTACTTC; CDR3aa: CASSLGGTTYEQYF
abundance: NA; v_gene: TRBV19; j_gene: TRBJ2-1; d_gene: TRBD2; CDR3nt: TGTGCCAGTAGTATCGGGCTAGCGGACAATGAGCAGTTCTTC; CDR3aa: CASSIGLADNEQFF
abundance: NA; v_gene: TRBV4-1; j_gene: TRBJ2-1; d_gene: NA; CDR3nt: TGCGCCAGCAGCCAAGCGGGAATCGAGGGATACAATGAGCAGTTCTTC; CDR3aa: CASSQAGIEGYNEQFF
abundance: NA; v_gene: TRBV4-3; j_gene: TRBJ2-3; d_gene: TRBD2; CDR3nt: TGCGCCAGCAGCCAAGTTCGCGGGAGCGGCACAGATACGCAGTATTTT; CDR3aa: CASSQVRGSGTDTQYF
abundance: hyperexpanded; v_gene: TRBV19; j_gene: TRBJ1-1; d_gene: NA; CDR3nt: TGTGCCAGTAGTCTTAACAGCAACACTGAAGCTTTCTTT; CDR3aa: CASSLNSNTEAFF
abundance: NA; v_gene: TRBV7-9; j_gene: TRBJ2-1; d_gene: NA; CDR3nt: TGTGCCAGCAGTCGTGGACTACCCTCAATTCATGAGCAGTTCTTC; CDR3aa: CASSRGLPSIHEQFF
abundance: NA; v_gene: TRBV7-8; j_gene: TRBJ2-3; d_gene: TRBD2; CDR3nt: TGTGCCAGCAGCTTAGTGGGGACTAGCACGGATACGCAGTATTTT; CDR3aa: CASSLVGTSTDTQYF
abundance: NA; v_gene: TRBV5-1; j_gene: TRBJ2-2; d_gene: TRBD2; CDR3nt: TGCGCCAGCACCAGGACTAGCGGGGGGAACACCGGGGAGCTGTTTTTT; CDR3aa: CASTRTSGGNTGELFF
abundance: NA; v_gene: TRBV19; j_gene: TRBJ1-5; d_gene: NA; CDR3nt: TGTGCCAGTAGTGGGATGGGGCCTCATCAGCCCCAGCATTTT; CDR3aa: CASSGMGPHQPQHF
abundance: NA; v_gene: TRBV28; j_gene: TRBJ1-1; d_gene: TRBD1; CDR3nt: TGTGCCAGCAGTGACAGGGGTTTCACTGAAGCTTTCTTT; CDR3aa: CASSDRGFTEAFF
abundance: NA; v_gene: TRBV28; j_gene: TRBJ2-1; d_gene: TRBD1; CDR3nt: TGTGCCAGCAGTGCGACAGGGATGAAGCAGTTCTTC; CDR3aa: CASSATGMKQFF
abundance: NA; v_gene: TRBV27; j_gene: TRBJ1-1; d_gene: NA; CDR3nt: TGTGCCAGCAGTTACCACAGGGATGCCACTGAAGCTTTCTTT; CDR3aa: CASSYHRDATEAFF
abundance: NA; v_gene: TRBV4-3; j_gene: TRBJ2-1; d_gene: TRBD1; CDR3nt: TGCGCCAGCAGCCCAGGGAGTGGACAGGGGGCTATCAATGAGCAGTTCTTC; CDR3aa: CASSPGSGQGAINEQFF
abundance: once; v_gene: TRBV5-1; j_gene: TRBJ2-3; d_gene: NA; CDR3nt: TGCGCCAGCAGTGTAGCGGTCCTTAGCACAGATACGCAGTATTTT; CDR3aa: CASSVAVLSTDTQYF
abundance: few; v_gene: TRBV5-4; j_gene: TRBJ2-1; d_gene: NA; CDR3nt: TGTGCCAGCAGCGTCGACTATACTCCGTACAATGAGCAGTTCTTC; CDR3aa: CASSVDYTPYNEQFF
abundance: few; v_gene: TRBV2; j_gene: TRBJ1-1; d_gene: TRBD1; CDR3nt: TGTGCCAGAAAGGGGAAACTGACAGGGGACACTGAAGCTTTCTTT; CDR3aa: CARKGKLTGDTEAFF
abundance: few; v_gene: TRBV7-9; j_gene: TRBJ1-1; d_gene: NA; CDR3nt: TGTGCCAGCAGCTTAGAGGGGGAACTGAACACTGAAGCTTTCTTT; CDR3aa: CASSLEGELNTEAFF
abundance: NA; v_gene: TRBV30; j_gene: TRBJ2-7; d_gene: TRBD1; CDR3nt: TGTGCCTGGAGTTTAATGGACAGGGATCCCTACGAGCAGTACTTC; CDR3aa: CAWSLMDRDPYEQYF
abundance: once; v_gene: TRBV14; j_gene: TRBJ2-3; d_gene: NA; CDR3nt: TGTGCCAGCAGCCGAGTGTTCTACACAGATACGCAGTATTTT; CDR3aa: CASSRVFYTDTQYF
abundance: NA; v_gene: TRBV7-9; j_gene: TRBJ2-1; d_gene: TRBD1; CDR3nt: TGTGCCAGCAGTGCGACAGGGATGAAGCAGTTCTTC; CDR3aa: CASSATGMKQFF
abundance: few; v_gene: TRBV19; j_gene: TRBJ1-4; d_gene: NA; CDR3nt: TGTGCCAGTAGTGTACAGGGTCTAGGTGAAAAACTGTTTTTT; CDR3aa: CASSVQGLGEKLFF
abundance: NA; v_gene: TRBV5-5; j_gene: TRBJ2-1; d_gene: TRBD1; CDR3nt: TGTGCCAGCAGCTCTAAGGGGGCAGTAGCTTTCGATGAGCAGTTCTTC; CDR3aa: CASSSKGAVAFDEQFF
abundance: few; v_gene: TRBV23-1; j_gene: TRBJ2-7; d_gene: NA; CDR3nt: TGCGCCAGCAGTCGCCGAACGGGGGTATCGGTCGTGTCATCCTACGAGCAGTACTTC; CDR3aa: CASSRRTGVSVVSSYEQYF
abundance: hyperexpanded; v_gene: TRBV19; j_gene: TRBJ1-5; d_gene: NA; CDR3nt: TGTGCCAGTAGTTTTAATAGCAATCAGCCCCAGCATTTT; CDR3aa: CASSFNSNQPQHF